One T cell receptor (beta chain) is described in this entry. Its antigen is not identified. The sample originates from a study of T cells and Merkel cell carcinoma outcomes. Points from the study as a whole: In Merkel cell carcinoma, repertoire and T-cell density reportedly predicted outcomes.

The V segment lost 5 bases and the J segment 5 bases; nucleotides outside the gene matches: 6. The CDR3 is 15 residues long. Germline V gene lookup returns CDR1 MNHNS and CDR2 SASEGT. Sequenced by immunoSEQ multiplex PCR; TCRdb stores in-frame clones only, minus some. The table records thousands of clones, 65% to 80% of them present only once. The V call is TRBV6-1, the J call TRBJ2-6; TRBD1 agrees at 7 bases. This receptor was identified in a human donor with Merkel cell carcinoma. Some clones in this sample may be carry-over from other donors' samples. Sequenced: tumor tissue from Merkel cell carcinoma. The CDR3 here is CASSRQGLWANVLTF. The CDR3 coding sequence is TGTGCCAGCAGTCGACAGGGCTTGTGGGCCAACGTCCTGACTTTC.